Shown below are 15 T cell receptor beta chains from a single sample sequenced in a study of PD-1 blockade in classical Hodgkin lymphoma. The assay was immunoSEQ multiplex PCR, and TCRdb's table has in-frame clones only and misses some. The sample lists about 9,100 clones; 90% to 95% were seen once. After autologous stem cell transplantation all patients relapsed, and prior brentuximab vedotin exposure differed between cohorts. The starting material was peripheral blood mononuclear cells (PBMCs), obtained at baseline. Every receptor here comes from a human donor with classical Hodgkin lymphoma.

The CDR3 DNA reads TGTGCCAGCAGCCACCGGGACAGCTCCTACAATGAGCAGTTCTTC. The encoded protein is CASSHRDSSYNEQFF. The rearrangement links TRBV7-9 to TRBJ2-1; 7 bases line up with TRBD1. The V and J ends lost 5 bases and 0 bases, in that order; junction bases with no gene match: 4. The CDR3 consists of 15 residues. Germline V gene sequence: CDR1 SEHNR, CDR2 FQNEAQ (reference sequence). Full variable domain (remainder filled in from reference TRBV7-9 and TRBJ2-1): DTGVSQNPRHKITKRGQNVTFRCDPISEHNRLYWYRQTLGQGPEFLTYFQNEAQLEKSRLLSDRFSAERPKGSFSTLEIQRTEQGDSAMYLCASSHRDSSYNEQFFGPGTRLTVL.

This chain links TRBV5-8 with TRBJ2-7, with a possible D match to TRBD2 (6 bases). Deletions cut 2 bases from V and 5 bases from J, with 14 bases between. The length of the CDR3 is 14 residues. Germline CDR1 and CDR2: SGHTS and YDEGEE. The DNA for the CDR3 is TGTGCCAGCAGCTTAGGGAGGCTCAGAAACGAGCAGTACTTC. Protein sequence: CASSLGRLRNEQYF.

This clone was detected once. The V gene is TRBV10-3, the J gene TRBJ2-3, with D tentatively TRBD1 (5 bases). V lost 3 bases, J lost 0 bases, and 10 bases lay in between. The CDR3 runs to 15 residues. CDR1 and CDR2 from the germline V gene are ENHRY and SYGVKD. The CDR3 spells CAISDGASSTDTQYF. In DNA form, the CDR3 reads TGTGCCATCAGTGATGGGGCTTCAAGCACAGATACGCAGTATTTT.

This rearrangement joins TRBV5-1 to TRBJ2-3; 8 bases match TRBD2. Germline assignment: CDR1 SGHRS and CDR2 YFSETQ. The CDR3 contains 17 residues. After removal of 0 bases from V and 5 bases from J, the junction contained 11 bases not matched to a gene. CDR3 coding DNA: TGCGCCAGCAGCTTGGCCTCTTCAGCGGGAGCGGGAGATACGCAGTATTTT. This gives the protein CASSLASSAGAGDTQYF.

V usage is TRBV14 and J usage is TRBJ2-1; D gene ambiguous. The CDR3 runs 14 residues. Trimming left V 4 bases short and J 0 bases short, with 7 bases between. Germline-derived CDR1 and CDR2 are SGHDN and FVKESK. Here the CDR3 reads CASSLASSYNEQFF. The CDR3 coding sequence is TGTGCCAGCAGCCTCGCGAGCTCCTACAATGAGCAGTTCTTC.

The chain has TRBV6-4 and TRBJ1-1; D gene ambiguous. This CDR3 contains 13 residues. V was clipped by 8 bases and J by 2 bases, with 12 bases between them. Looked up from germline, CDR1 is MRHNA and CDR2 is SNTAGT. The CDR3 is CASAPGDNTEAFF. CDR3 sequence (DNA): TGTGCCAGCGCCCCAGGTGACAACACTGAAGCTTTCTTT.

This clone was seen just once. The CDR3 bases are TGTGCCAGCAGCTTAGAGGGTAATGCGGCCAAAAACATTCAGTACTTC. As protein: CASSLEGNAAKNIQYF. The V gene is TRBV11-3, the J gene TRBJ2-4; D is unresolved. This CDR3 has 16 residues. Trimming removed 0 bases at V and 1 base at J, with 10 bases between. CDR1 and CDR2 from the germline V gene are SGHNT and YENEEA.

J is TRBJ2-2 and V is TRBV5-6; no clear D gene. The CDR3 runs 15 residues. The ends were cut back, 0 bases at V and 8 bases at J, with 14 bases in the middle. CDR1 is SGHDT and CDR2 is YYEEEE in the germline V gene. The CDR3 loop is CASSLAPSFGGELFF. CDR3 bases: TGTGCCAGCAGCTTGGCCCCCAGCTTCGGAGGGGAGCTGTTTTTT.

The table lists this clone with a count of one. This chain joins TRBV19 and TRBJ2-2; D is ambiguous. Trimming shortened V by 7 bases and J by 7 bases, and 16 bases separated the two germline ends. Germline assignment: CDR1 LNHDA and CDR2 SQIVND (reference sequence). The CDR3 consists of 14 residues. Here the CDR3 reads CASKSIVNDGELFF. CDR3 sequence (DNA): TGTGCCAGTAAGTCGATCGTAAACGACGGGGAGCTGTTTTTT. The complete variable domain, with remaining parts taken from reference TRBV19 and TRBJ2-2, reads DGGITQSPKYLFRKEGQNVTLSCEQNLNHDAMYWYRQDPGQGLRLIYYSQIVNDFQKGDIAEGYSVSREKKESFPLTVTSAQKNPTAFYLCASKSIVNDGELFFGEGSRLTVL.

The chain has TRBV27 and TRBJ1-5; D is unresolved. The germline V and J ends were trimmed by 3 bases and 4 bases, with 16 bases remaining between them. The germline V gene encodes CDR1 MNHEY and CDR2 SMNVEV (reference sequence). The CDR3 totals 16 residues. CDR3 loop: CASSFSRFTENQPQHF. DNA for the CDR3: TGTGCCAGCAGTTTTTCCAGGTTTACGGAAAATCAGCCCCAGCATTTT.

The gene calls are TRBV5-1 and TRBJ2-2; D remains ambiguous. CDR3 length: 14 amino acids. Per germline, CDR1 SGHRS and CDR2 YFSETQ. The V end lost 0 bases, the J end lost 5 bases, and 8 bases lay between the germline ends. Here the CDR3 DNA reads TGCGCCAGCAGCTTGGATCCTGGGACCGGGGAGCTGTTTTTT. Protein: CASSLDPGTGELFF.

This clone has just a few counts. The J gene is TRBJ2-1, the V gene TRBV6-5, with D possibly matching TRBD2 (6 bases). CDR3 length equals 15 residues. Germline V gene lookup returns CDR1 MNHEY and CDR2 SVGAGI. The V gene lost 4 bases and the J gene lost 3 bases, with 13 bases spanning the gap. CDR3 coding DNA: TGTGCCAGCAGTTCCCTAGGAGGGATCTACAATGAGCAGTTCTTC. Amino acids: CASSSLGGIYNEQFF.

This rearrangement joins TRBV5-4 to TRBJ2-1, with TRBD2 matching 8 bases. Trimming took 4 bases from V and 8 from J; bases not matched to a gene: 14. This CDR3 has 16 residues. Germline V gene data show CDR1 as SGHNT and CDR2 as YYREEE (reference sequence). DNA for the CDR3: TGTGCCAGCAGCGTACCCGGGAGACTAGCGTACGATGAGCAGTTCTTC. Its translation: CASSVPGRLAYDEQFF.

CDR3 region: CASSWSYGNQPQHF. The CDR3 bases are TGTGCCAGCAGCTGGAGCTACGGCAATCAGCCCCAGCATTTT. The chain uses TRBV5-6 and TRBJ1-5; D is unresolved. This CDR3 region has 14 residues. Between the trimmed V and J ends, which lost 3 bases and 2 bases, there was a span of 9 bases. CDR1 and CDR2 (germline): SGHDT, YYEEEE. The whole variable domain, filled in from reference TRBV5-6 and TRBJ1-5, reads DAGVTQSPTHLIKTRGQQVTLRCSPKSGHDTVSWYQQALGQGPQFIFQYYEEEERQRGNFPDRFSGHQFPNYSSELNVNALLLGDSALYLCASSWSYGNQPQHFGDGTRLSIL.

The chain joins TRBV4-1 to TRBJ2-1; a possible D gene is TRBD1 (5 bases). CDR1 and CDR2 (germline): MGHRA, YSYEKL. This CDR3 spans 17 amino acids. V was cut by 1 base and J by 8 bases, with 21 bases left in between. The CDR3 DNA follows: TGCGCCAGCAGCCAAGTCGATATGGGGTTCAGCAGGGATGAGCAGTTCTTC. This encodes CASSQVDMGFSRDEQFF.